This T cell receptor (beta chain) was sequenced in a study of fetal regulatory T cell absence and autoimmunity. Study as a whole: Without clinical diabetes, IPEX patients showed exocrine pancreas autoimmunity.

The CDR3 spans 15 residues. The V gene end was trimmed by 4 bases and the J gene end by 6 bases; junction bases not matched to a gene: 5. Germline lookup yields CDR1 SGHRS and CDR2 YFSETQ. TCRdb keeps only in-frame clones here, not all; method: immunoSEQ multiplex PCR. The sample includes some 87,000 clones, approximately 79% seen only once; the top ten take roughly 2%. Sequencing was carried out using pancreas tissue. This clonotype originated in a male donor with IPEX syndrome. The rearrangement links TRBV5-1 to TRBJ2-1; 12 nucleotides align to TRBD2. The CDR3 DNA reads TGCGCCAGCAGCGCGGGACTAGCGGGCCTCAATGAGCAGTTCTTC. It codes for CASSAGLAGLNEQFF.